The 30 T cell receptor beta chains listed next were all sequenced from one sample in a study of blood T cell repertoires in COVID-19. Repertoires were generated with immunoSEQ multiplex PCR, while TCRdb's copy carries only in-frame clones and drops some. The profile shows about half a million clones, 80% to 90% of them singletons. The sequenced material came from peripheral blood. The receptors derive from a human donor in a cohort sampled during active COVID-19.

V is TRBV5-6 and J is TRBJ1-2; a weak D match, TRBD1 (6 bases). The CDR3 covers 14 residues. CDR1 and CDR2 (germline): SGHDT, YYEEEE. V lost 4 bases and J lost 4, with 14 bases in between. The DNA for the CDR3 is TGTGCCAGCAGCACCGGACAGAGAACCTATGGCTACACCTTC. It translates to CASSTGQRTYGYTF. Full variable domain (missing parts from reference TRBV5-6 and TRBJ1-2): DAGVTQSPTHLIKTRGQQVTLRCSPKSGHDTVSWYQQALGQGPQFIFQYYEEEERQRGNFPDRFSGHQFPNYSSELNVNALLLGDSALYLCASSTGQRTYGYTFGSGTRLTVV.

The V gene is TRBV29-1, the J gene TRBJ2-7; 9 bases fit TRBD2. The germline V gene encodes CDR1 SQVTM and CDR2 ANQGSEA. This CDR3 is 15 amino acids long. The V and J ends lost 0 bases and 4 bases, in that order; junction bases with no gene match: 7. CDR3 in DNA: TGCAGCGTTGAAGATATGGCGGGAGGGCGGTACGAGCAGTACTTC. Its translation: CSVEDMAGGRYEQYF.

The chain recombines TRBV24-1 with TRBJ1-2; a weak D match, TRBD1 (5 bases). Trimming removed 4 bases from V and 0 bases from J, with 8 bases in between. The germline gives CDR1 KGHDR, CDR2 SFDVKD. The CDR3 runs 14 residues. The CDR3 sequence is CATSDQGSNYGYTF. As DNA, the CDR3 is TGTGCCACCAGTGACCAGGGTTCTAACTATGGCTACACCTTC.

V is TRBV3-1 (or the pseudogene TRBV3-2) and J is TRBJ2-7; D remains unclear. The germline CDR1 and CDR2 sequences are LGHDT and YNNKEL (reference sequence). V was pared by 6 bases and J by 3 bases, with 12 bases between. The CDR3 runs 13 residues. CDR3 region: CASSEQPLYEQYF. The CDR3 DNA is TGTGCCAGCAGTGAACAGCCCCTCTACGAGCAGTACTTC.

The chain carries TRBV4-1 and TRBJ2-7, with TRBD2 matching 9 bases. Germline lookup yields CDR1 MGHRA and CDR2 YSYEKL. After removal of 1 base from V and 3 bases from J, the junction contained 7 bases not matched to a gene. This CDR3 is 16 amino acids long. The CDR3 nucleotides read TGCGCCAGCAGCCAAGCCCCCGGGACTAGCAGCTACGAGCAGTACTTC. Translated: CASSQAPGTSSYEQYF.

V usage is TRBV28 and J usage is TRBJ1-4; 12 bases agree with TRBD1. Germline V lookup: CDR1 MDHEN, CDR2 SYDVKM. The trim removed 5 bases at V and 7 bases at J, leaving 5 bases unmatched. The CDR3 contains 15 residues. The DNA for the CDR3 is TGTGCCAGCAGTCCCCGGGGACAGGGGGCTGAAAAACTGTTTTTT. This gives the protein CASSPRGQGAEKLFF.

The chain recombines TRBV5-5 with TRBJ1-4, with 7 bases lining up with TRBD1. J was trimmed by 4 bases and V by 3 bases; bases with no gene match: 6. The V gene's germline CDR1 is SGHKS and CDR2 YYEKEE (reference sequence). This CDR3 spans 15 amino acids. CDR3 sequence: CASSSQGNHNEKLFF. The CDR3 DNA reads as TGTGCCAGCAGCTCACAGGGGAATCATAATGAAAAACTGTTTTTT.

The J gene is TRBJ2-1, the V gene TRBV20-1; TRBD1 matches 7 bases. This CDR3 comprises 11 residues. CDR1 DFQATT and CDR2 SNEGSKA come from the germline V gene (reference sequence). In DNA form, the CDR3 reads TGCAGCGTCCGACAGGGTGATGAGCAGTTCTTC. It is translated as CSVRQGDEQFF.

The chain links TRBV24-1 to TRBJ2-3; 7 nucleotides agree with TRBD2. Looked up from germline, CDR1 is KGHDR and CDR2 is SFDVKD. Trimming at V came to 4 bases and at J to 2 bases, leaving 5 bases not matched to a gene. This CDR3 spans 15 amino acids. The CDR3 coding sequence is TGTGCCACCAGTGAACCACTAGCGAACACAGATACGCAGTATTTT. Translated: CATSEPLANTDTQYF.

The chain couples TRBV28 to TRBJ2-1, with 10 bases aligning to TRBD2. CDR3 size: 16 residues. V lost 6 bases and J lost 8; bases outside the gene matches: 13. Germline V gene data show CDR1 as MDHEN and CDR2 as SYDVKM. Here the CDR3 DNA reads TGTGCCAGCAGCTCCTCCTTAGCGGGAGGAGGGGATGAGCAGTTCTTC. Protein sequence: CASSSSLAGGGDEQFF.

A single count supports this clone. The same CDR3 also results from other DNA sequences found in this sample. The chain recombines TRBV3-1 (or the pseudogene TRBV3-2) with TRBJ2-3; D is perhaps TRBD2 (6 bases). The CDR3 consists of 15 residues. Germline assignment: CDR1 LGHDT and CDR2 YNNKEL (reference sequence). V lost 4 bases to trimming and J lost 1 base, with 12 bases between them. CDR3 sequence reads: CASSLAAGGTDTQYF. The CDR3, as DNA: TGTGCCAGCAGCCTGGCAGCGGGCGGCACAGATACGCAGTATTTT.

The chain has TRBV7-2 and TRBJ1-6, with D possibly matching TRBD1 (5 bases). The CDR3 runs to 17 residues. V dropped 1 base and J dropped 0 bases, with 10 bases sitting between them. Looked up from germline, CDR1 is SGHTA and CDR2 is FQGNSA. CDR3 sequence reads: CASSLDYRSSYNSPLHF. The CDR3 DNA follows: TGTGCCAGCAGCTTAGACTACAGGAGCTCCTATAATTCACCCCTCCACTTT. The entire variable domain, with the rest obtained from reference TRBV7-2 and TRBJ1-6, is as follows: GAGVSQSPSNKVTEKGKDVELRCDPISGHTALYWYRQSLGQGLEFLIYFQGNSAPDKSGLPSDRFSAERTGGSVSTLTIQRTQQEDSAVYLCASSLDYRSSYNSPLHFGNGTRLTVT.

This chain uses TRBV9 with TRBJ2-7, with D perhaps TRBD1 (6 bases). Trimming took off 4 bases at V and 2 bases at J, with 16 bases between the two ends. The CDR3 is 15 amino acids. The germline CDR1 and CDR2 sequences are SGDLS and YYNGEE. The CDR3 nucleotides are TGTGCCAGCAGCCTTAATGAGGGGGACCCCTACGAGCAGTACTTC. Translating it yields CASSLNEGDPYEQYF.

As DNA, the CDR3 is TGTGCCAGCCGCGAGACTAGCGGCTTTGGCACAGATACGCAGTATTTT. Its protein is CASRETSGFGTDTQYF. This sequence joins TRBV2 and TRBJ2-3; 9 positions agree with TRBD2. The CDR3 spans 16 residues. V dropped 8 bases and J dropped 1; count of bases not matched to a gene: 10. Germline V gene lookup returns CDR1 SNHLY and CDR2 FYNNEI.

CDR3 protein: CASSLWARQPQHF. As DNA, the CDR3 is TGTGCCAGCAGTTTATGGGCTCGTCAGCCCCAGCATTTT. V gene TRBV28 combines with J gene TRBJ1-5; D gene unclear. Between the trimmed V and J ends, which lost 0 bases and 6 bases, there was a span of 6 bases. This CDR3 has 13 residues. Per the germline V gene, CDR1 is MDHEN and CDR2 is SYDVKM.

The rearrangement uses TRBV28 and TRBJ1-5; the match to TRBD1 covers 7 bases. This CDR3 comprises 14 residues. With V trimmed by 5 bases and J by 5 bases, 6 bases remained unmatched. Germline V gene lookup returns CDR1 MDHEN and CDR2 SYDVKM. The CDR3 here is CASSGGQLDQPQHF. For the CDR3, the DNA is TGTGCCAGCAGTGGGGGACAGCTGGATCAGCCCCAGCATTTT.

This clone has just one count. This sequence joins TRBV4-3 and TRBJ2-6; D ambiguous. V was shortened by 0 bases and J by 4 bases, with 10 bases between the two germline ends. Germline V CDR1 and CDR2: LGHNA, YSLEER. The CDR3 length is 16 residues. CDR3 sequence reads: CASSQDRRPGANVLTF. CDR3 nucleotide sequence: TGCGCCAGCAGCCAAGATAGGCGGCCCGGGGCCAACGTCCTGACTTTC.

V is TRBV28 and J is TRBJ1-4, with D hard to call. Trimming removed 6 bases at V and 5 bases at J, with 7 bases between. The length of the CDR3 is 12 residues. Germline CDR1 reads MDHEN; CDR2 reads SYDVKM. The CDR3 DNA sequence: TGTGCCAGCAGGGAGCAGAATGAAAAACTGTTTTTT. Translated, it gives CASREQNEKLFF.

DNA for the CDR3: TGTGCCAGCAGCTTAGGACAGGCATTCTATGGCTACACCTTC. Protein product: CASSLGQAFYGYTF. This chain uses TRBV5-4 with TRBJ1-2; 7 nucleotides align to TRBD1. The germline gives CDR1 SGHNT, CDR2 YYREEE (reference sequence). The CDR3 is 14 residues long. V lost 2 bases, J lost 4 bases, and 5 bases stayed unmatched. Combining the CDR3 with reference TRBV5-4 and TRBJ1-2 gives the whole variable domain ETGVTQSPTHLIKTRGQQVTLRCSSQSGHNTVSWYQQALGQGPQFIFQYYREEENGRGNFPPRFSGLQFPNYSSELNVNALELDDSALYLCASSLGQAFYGYTFGSGTRLTVV.

This chain joins TRBV7-2 and TRBJ1-3; 10 nucleotides line up with TRBD1. The ends lost 6 bases at V and 4 bases at J; junction bases unmatched: 9. The CDR3 has 16 amino acids. Germline CDR1 and CDR2: SGHTA and FQGNSA. CDR3 nucleotide sequence: TGTGCCAGCAGTCCTACCGGGACAGGGGTCGGAAACACCATATATTTT. This encodes CASSPTGTGVGNTIYF.

This chain joins TRBV5-1 and TRBJ2-5, with D uncertain. Trimming stripped 3 bases from V and 5 bases from J, with 14 bases between. The CDR3 is made up of 14 amino acids. Germline assignment: CDR1 SGHRS and CDR2 YFSETQ. The CDR3: CASSSASNRETQYF. The CDR3, as DNA: TGCGCCAGCAGCTCTGCGAGTAACCGGGAGACCCAGTACTTC.

The gene calls are TRBV9 and TRBJ2-7, with TRBD2 as a possible D gene (6 bases). V was pared by 4 bases and J by 5 bases, with 19 bases between. This CDR3 comprises 15 residues. The germline gives CDR1 SGDLS, CDR2 YYNGEE. CDR3 sequence reads: CASSREGTPSDEQYF. In nucleotides, the CDR3 is TGTGCCAGCAGCCGAGAAGGGACTCCTTCTGACGAGCAGTACTTC.

The V gene is TRBV5-1, the J gene TRBJ2-5, with TRBD2 matching 10 bases. From germline, CDR1 is SGHRS and CDR2 YFSETQ. Germline trimming cut 0 bases from V and 4 bases from J; bases unmatched to any gene: 3. The CDR3 sequence is 15 residues long. This CDR3 reads CASSLVSGRLETQYF. DNA for the CDR3: TGCGCCAGCAGCTTGGTTAGCGGGAGGTTAGAGACCCAGTACTTC. Drawing the rest from reference TRBV5-1 and TRBJ2-5, the complete variable domain is KAGVTQTPRYLIKTRGQQVTLSCSPISGHRSVSWYQQTPGQGLQFLFEYFSETQRNKGNFPGRFSGRQFSNSRSEMNVSTLELGDSALYLCASSLVSGRLETQYFGPGTRLLVL.

As to this clone: The sample contains more than one DNA sequence encoding this CDR3. The chain recombines TRBV20-1 with TRBJ2-7; the D is unclear. The CDR3 sequence is 11 residues long. Trimming cost V 1 base and J 3 bases, with 4 bases left between them. In germline, CDR1 is DFQATT, CDR2 SNEGSKA (reference sequence). The CDR3 bases are TGCAGTGCTAGAGCTAGCTACGAGCAGTACTTC. It codes for CSARASYEQYF.

The CDR3 sequence: CSVDRDYNYGYTF. Written as DNA, the CDR3 is TGCAGCGTTGACAGGGATTATAACTATGGCTACACCTTC. The rearrangement uses TRBV29-1 and TRBJ1-2; a weak D match, TRBD1 (5 bases). Trimming removed 3 bases at V and 1 base at J, with 9 bases between. The CDR3 length is 13 residues. Germline CDR1 reads SQVTM; CDR2 reads ANQGSEA.

The chain carries TRBV5-4 and TRBJ2-7; the D gene is possibly TRBD1 (5 bases). The germline V and J ends were trimmed by 2 bases and 3 bases, with 15 bases remaining between them. The CDR3 length is 15 residues. In germline, CDR1 is SGHNT, CDR2 YYREEE (reference sequence). CDR3 DNA: TGTGCCAGCAGCTTATCGGCAGGGCTAAACTACGAGCAGTACTTC. It codes for CASSLSAGLNYEQYF.

V and J are TRBV4-2 and TRBJ2-7; D unresolved. The V end lost 4 bases, the J end lost 6 bases, and 7 bases lay between the germline ends. The CDR3 covers 11 residues. The germline V gene has CDR1 LGHNA and CDR2 YNFKEQ. The CDR3 DNA sequence: TGTGCCAGCAGCCCCCTCTCCGAGCAGTACTTC. Amino acids: CASSPLSEQYF.

This clone has more than one count but fewer than ten. The rearrangement joins TRBV30 to TRBJ2-2; 9 bases fit TRBD1. The V segment lost 3 bases and the J segment 4 bases; nucleotides outside the gene matches: 6. The germline V gene encodes CDR1 GTSNPN and CDR2 SVGIG (reference sequence). This CDR3 is 15 amino acids long. The CDR3 sequence: CAWRPQTGGTGELFF. In nucleotides, the CDR3 is TGTGCCTGGAGACCCCAGACAGGGGGCACCGGGGAGCTGTTTTTT.

The chain couples TRBV30 to TRBJ1-3, with 7 nucleotides matching TRBD1. V gave up 2 bases and J gave up 0 bases; unmatched junction bases: 7. From germline, CDR1 is GTSNPN and CDR2 SVGIG (reference sequence). This CDR3 contains 16 residues. In DNA, the CDR3 is TGTGCCTGGAGTCCGTTAACAGGGGTCTCTGGAAACACCATATATTTT. It encodes CAWSPLTGVSGNTIYF.

This chain joins TRBV6-2 or TRBV6-3 and TRBJ2-3, with TRBD2 matching 9 bases. Germline loops: CDR1 MNHEY, CDR2 SVGEGT. The length of the CDR3 is 15 residues. The V and J ends lost 6 bases and 2 bases, in that order; junction bases with no gene match: 6. The CDR3 reads CASSPRLAVTDTQYF. DNA of the CDR3: TGTGCCAGCAGCCCTAGACTAGCGGTCACAGATACGCAGTATTTT.